This T cell receptor (beta chain) was recorded in a study of shared clonotypes between healthy human individuals. Sequenced by immunoSEQ multiplex PCR; TCRdb stores in-frame clones only, minus some. The table has about 1,800,000 clones, about 95% seen once. The V gene's germline CDR1 is MDHEN and CDR2 SYDVKM. V gave up 2 bases and J gave up 7 bases, with 12 bases separating them. CDR3 length: 15 residues. Regarding the study as a whole: Among the subsets, naive ones generally showed larger estimated richness than memory ones. Naive CD4 clonotypes overlapped across a few donors at around 4.7%.

CD8 cells regarded as naive lacked CD45RO, were positively chosen for CCR7, and omitted terminally differentiated effector memory CD45RA+ cells. The table lists this clone with a count of one. Its matching antigen is unknown. The source material was naive CD8+ T cells sorted from blood. V usage is TRBV28 and J usage is TRBJ1-6; D is undetermined. This clonotype was sampled from a man younger than 30 in good health. The CDR3 bases are TGTGCCAGCAGTTTAGGGCTTCCGAGGAATTCACCCCTCCACTTT. It yields the protein CASSLGLPRNSPLHF.